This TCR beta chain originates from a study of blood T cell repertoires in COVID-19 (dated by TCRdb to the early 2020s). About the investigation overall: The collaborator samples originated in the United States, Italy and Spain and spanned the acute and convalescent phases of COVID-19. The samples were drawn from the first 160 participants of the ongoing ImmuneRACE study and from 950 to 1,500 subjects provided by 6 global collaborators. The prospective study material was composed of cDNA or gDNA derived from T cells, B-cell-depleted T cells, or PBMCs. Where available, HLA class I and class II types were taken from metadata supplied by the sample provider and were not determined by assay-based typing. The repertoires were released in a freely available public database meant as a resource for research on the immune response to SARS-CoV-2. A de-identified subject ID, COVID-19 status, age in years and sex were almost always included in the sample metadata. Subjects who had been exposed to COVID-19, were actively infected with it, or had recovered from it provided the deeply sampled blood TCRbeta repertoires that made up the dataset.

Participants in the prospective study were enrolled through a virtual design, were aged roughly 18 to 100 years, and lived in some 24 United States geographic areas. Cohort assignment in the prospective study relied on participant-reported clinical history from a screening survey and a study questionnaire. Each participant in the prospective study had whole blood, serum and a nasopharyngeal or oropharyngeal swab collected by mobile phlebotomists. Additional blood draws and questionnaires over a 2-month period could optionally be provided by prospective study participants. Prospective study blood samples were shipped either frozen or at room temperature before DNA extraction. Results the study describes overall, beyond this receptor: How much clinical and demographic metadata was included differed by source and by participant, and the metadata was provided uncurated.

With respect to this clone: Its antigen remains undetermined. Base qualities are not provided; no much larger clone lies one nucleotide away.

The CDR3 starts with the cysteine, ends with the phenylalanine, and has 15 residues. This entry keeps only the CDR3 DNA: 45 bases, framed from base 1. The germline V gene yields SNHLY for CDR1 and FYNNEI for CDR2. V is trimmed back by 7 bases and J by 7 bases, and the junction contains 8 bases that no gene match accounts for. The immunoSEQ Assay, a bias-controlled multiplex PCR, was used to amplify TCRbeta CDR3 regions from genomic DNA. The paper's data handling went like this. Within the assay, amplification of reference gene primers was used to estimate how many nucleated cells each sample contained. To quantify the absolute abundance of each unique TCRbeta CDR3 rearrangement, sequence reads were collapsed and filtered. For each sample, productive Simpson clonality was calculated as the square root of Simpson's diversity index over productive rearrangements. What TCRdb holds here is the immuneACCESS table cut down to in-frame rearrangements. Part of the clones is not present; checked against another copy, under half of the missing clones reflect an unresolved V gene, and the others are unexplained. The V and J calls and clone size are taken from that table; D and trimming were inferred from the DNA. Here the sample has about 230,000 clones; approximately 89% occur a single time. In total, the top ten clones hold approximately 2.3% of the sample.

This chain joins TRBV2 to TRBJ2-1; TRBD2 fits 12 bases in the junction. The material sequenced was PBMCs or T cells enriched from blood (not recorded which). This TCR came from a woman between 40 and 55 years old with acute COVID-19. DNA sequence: TGTGCCAGCAAACTGAGACTAGCGGGGGAAAATGAGCAGTTCTTC. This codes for CASKLRLAGENEQFF.